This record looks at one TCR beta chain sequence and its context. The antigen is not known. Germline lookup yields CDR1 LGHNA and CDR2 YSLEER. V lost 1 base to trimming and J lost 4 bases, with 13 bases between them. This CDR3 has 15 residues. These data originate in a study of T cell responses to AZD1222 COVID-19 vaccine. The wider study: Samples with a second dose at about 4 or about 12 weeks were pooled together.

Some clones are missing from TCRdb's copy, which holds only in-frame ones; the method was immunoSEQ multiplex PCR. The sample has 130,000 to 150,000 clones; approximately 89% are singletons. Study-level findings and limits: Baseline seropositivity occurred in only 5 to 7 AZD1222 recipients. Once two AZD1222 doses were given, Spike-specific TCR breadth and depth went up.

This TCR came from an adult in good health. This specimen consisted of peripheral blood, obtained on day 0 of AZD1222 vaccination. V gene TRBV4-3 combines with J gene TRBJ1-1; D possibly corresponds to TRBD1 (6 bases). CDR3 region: CASSQGGGRATEAFF. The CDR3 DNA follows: TGCGCCAGCAGCCAAGGGGGGGGCAGGGCCACTGAAGCTTTCTTT.